This TCR beta chain was sequenced for a study of blood T cell repertoires in COVID-19. V was shortened by 3 bases and J by 6 bases, with 11 bases between the two germline ends. The CDR3 totals 13 residues. Germline V CDR1 and CDR2: SQVTM, ANQGSEA. The data were produced by immunoSEQ multiplex PCR, yet TCRdb's version contains in-frame clones alone and is incomplete. In the table there are fewer than 200,000 clones, about 90% of which are singletons. Participant age was roughly 18 to 100 years, and participants resided in roughly 25 US areas. Cohort placement rested on clinical history that participants reported themselves.

This receptor was identified in a human donor with acute COVID-19. The donor label of this sample is uncertain. The rearrangement uses TRBV29-1 and TRBJ1-4; D uncertain. Sequencing used PBMCs or T cells enriched from blood (not recorded which). CDR3 nucleotides: TGCAGCGTTGAGGGAGGGAAGGATGAAAAACTGTTTTTT. This gives the protein CSVEGGKDEKLFF.